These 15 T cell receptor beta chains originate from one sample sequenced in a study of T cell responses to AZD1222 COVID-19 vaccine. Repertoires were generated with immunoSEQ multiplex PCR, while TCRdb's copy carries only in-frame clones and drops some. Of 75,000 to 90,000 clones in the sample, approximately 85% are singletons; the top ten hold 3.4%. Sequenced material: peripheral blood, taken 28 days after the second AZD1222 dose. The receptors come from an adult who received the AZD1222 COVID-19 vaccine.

For the CDR3, the DNA is TGTGCCAGCAGTTCAAGTCGGGGTTCACCCCTCCACTTT. Translated, it gives CASSSSRGSPLHF. The chain recombines TRBV27 with TRBJ1-6; D uncertain. Germline loops: CDR1 MNHEY, CDR2 SMNVEV (reference sequence). The CDR3 is 13 amino acids. The V end was cut by 4 bases, the J end by 9 bases, with 10 bases between.

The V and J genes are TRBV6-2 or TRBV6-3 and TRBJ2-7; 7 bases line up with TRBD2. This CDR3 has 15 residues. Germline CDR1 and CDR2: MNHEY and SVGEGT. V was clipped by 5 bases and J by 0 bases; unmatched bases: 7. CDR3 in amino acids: CASSLPGLSSYEQYF. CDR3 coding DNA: TGTGCCAGCAGTCTTCCGGGACTAAGCTCCTACGAGCAGTACTTC.

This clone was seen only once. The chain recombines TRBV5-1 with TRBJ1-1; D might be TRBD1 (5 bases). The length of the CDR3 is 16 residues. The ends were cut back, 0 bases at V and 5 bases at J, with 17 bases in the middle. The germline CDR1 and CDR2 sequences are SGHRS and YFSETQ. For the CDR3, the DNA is TGCGCCAGCAGCTTGGCAGGGCCCACACGAGGAACTGAAGCTTTCTTT. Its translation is CASSLAGPTRGTEAFF.

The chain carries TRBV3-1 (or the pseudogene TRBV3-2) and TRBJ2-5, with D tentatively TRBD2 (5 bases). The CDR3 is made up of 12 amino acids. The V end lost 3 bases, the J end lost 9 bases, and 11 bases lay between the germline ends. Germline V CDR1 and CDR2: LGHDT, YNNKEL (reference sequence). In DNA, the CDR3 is TGTGCCAGCAGCCAGAGCGGCGGGCCCCAGTACTTC. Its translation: CASSQSGGPQYF.

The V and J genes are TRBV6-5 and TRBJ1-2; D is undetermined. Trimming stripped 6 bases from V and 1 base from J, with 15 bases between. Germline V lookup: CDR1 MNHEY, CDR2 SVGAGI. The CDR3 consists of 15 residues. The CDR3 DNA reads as TGTGCCAGCAGAATATCGACATACAGTAACTATGGCTACACCTTC. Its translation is CASRISTYSNYGYTF.

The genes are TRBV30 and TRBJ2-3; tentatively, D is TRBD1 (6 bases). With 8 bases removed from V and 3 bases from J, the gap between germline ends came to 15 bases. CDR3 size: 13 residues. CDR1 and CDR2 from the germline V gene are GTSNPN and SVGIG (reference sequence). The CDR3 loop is CAGQGGRTDTQYF. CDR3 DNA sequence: TGTGCCGGTCAAGGGGGAAGGACAGATACGCAGTATTTT. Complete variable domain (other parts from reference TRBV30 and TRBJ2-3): SQTIHQWPATLVQPVGSPLSLECTVEGTSNPNLYWYRQAAGRGLQLLFYSVGIGQISSEVPQNLSASRPQDRQFILSSKKLLLSDSGFYLCAGQGGRTDTQYFGPGTRLTVL.

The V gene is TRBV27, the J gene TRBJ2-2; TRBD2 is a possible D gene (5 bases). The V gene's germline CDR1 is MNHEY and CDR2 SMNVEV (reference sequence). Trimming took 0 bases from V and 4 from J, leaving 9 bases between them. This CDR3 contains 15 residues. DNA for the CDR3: TGTGCCAGCAGTTTATCGAGGGTTGGCACCGGGGAGCTGTTTTTT. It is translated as CASSLSRVGTGELFF.

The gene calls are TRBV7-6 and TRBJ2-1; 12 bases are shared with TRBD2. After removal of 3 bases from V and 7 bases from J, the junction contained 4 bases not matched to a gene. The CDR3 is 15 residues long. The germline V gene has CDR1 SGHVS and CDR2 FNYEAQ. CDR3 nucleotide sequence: TGTGCCAGCAGCTTGACTAGCGGGGGTAGTAATGAGCAGTTCTTC. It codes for CASSLTSGGSNEQFF.

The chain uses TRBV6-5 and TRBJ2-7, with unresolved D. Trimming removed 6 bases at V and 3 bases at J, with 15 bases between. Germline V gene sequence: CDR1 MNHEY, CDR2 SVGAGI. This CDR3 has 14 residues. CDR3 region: CASSLGPAGYEQYF. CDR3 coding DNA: TGTGCCAGCAGCCTTGGCCCCGCCGGCTACGAGCAGTACTTC.

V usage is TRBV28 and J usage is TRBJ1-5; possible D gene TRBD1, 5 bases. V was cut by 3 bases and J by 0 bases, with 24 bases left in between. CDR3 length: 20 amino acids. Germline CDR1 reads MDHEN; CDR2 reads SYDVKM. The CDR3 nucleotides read TGTGCCAGCAGTTTGATATCCCCTCCAGTGACAGATTATAGCAATCAGCCCCAGCATTTT. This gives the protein CASSLISPPVTDYSNQPQHF.

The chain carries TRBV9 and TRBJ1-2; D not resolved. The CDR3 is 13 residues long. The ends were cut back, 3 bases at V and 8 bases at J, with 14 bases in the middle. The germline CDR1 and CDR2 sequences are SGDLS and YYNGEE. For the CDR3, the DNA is TGTGCCAGCAGCGCCCCGTGGTCTGGGGGCTACACCTTC. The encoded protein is CASSAPWSGGYTF.

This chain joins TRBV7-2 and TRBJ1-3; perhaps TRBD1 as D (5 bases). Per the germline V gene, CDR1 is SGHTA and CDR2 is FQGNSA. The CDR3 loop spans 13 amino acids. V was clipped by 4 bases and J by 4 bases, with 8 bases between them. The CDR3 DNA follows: TGTGCCAGCAGCTCGGGACTAGGAAACACCATATATTTT. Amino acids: CASSSGLGNTIYF.

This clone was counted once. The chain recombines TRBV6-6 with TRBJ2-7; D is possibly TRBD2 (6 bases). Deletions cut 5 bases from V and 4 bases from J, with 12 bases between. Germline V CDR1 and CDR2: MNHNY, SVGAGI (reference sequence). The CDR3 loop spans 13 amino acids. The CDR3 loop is CASSDWGTYEQYF. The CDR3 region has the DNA TGTGCCAGCAGTGACTGGGGGACTTACGAGCAGTACTTC.

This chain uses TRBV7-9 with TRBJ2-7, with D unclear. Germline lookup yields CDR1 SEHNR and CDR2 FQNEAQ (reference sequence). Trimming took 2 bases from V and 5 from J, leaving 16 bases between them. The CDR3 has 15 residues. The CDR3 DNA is TGTGCCAGCAGCTTAATCGAAGGGCTGATCGACGAGCAGTACTTC. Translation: CASSLIEGLIDEQYF. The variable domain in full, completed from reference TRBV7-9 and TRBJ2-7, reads DTGVSQNPRHKITKRGQNVTFRCDPISEHNRLYWYRQTLGQGPEFLTYFQNEAQLEKSRLLSDRFSAERPKGSFSTLEIQRTEQGDSAMYLCASSLIEGLIDEQYFGPGTRLTVT.

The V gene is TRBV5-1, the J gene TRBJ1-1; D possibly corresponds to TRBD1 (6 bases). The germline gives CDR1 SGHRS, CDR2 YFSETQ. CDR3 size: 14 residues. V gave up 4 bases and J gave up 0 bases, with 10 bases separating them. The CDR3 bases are TGCGCCAGCAGCATACAGGGACTGAACACTGAAGCTTTCTTT. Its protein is CASSIQGLNTEAFF.